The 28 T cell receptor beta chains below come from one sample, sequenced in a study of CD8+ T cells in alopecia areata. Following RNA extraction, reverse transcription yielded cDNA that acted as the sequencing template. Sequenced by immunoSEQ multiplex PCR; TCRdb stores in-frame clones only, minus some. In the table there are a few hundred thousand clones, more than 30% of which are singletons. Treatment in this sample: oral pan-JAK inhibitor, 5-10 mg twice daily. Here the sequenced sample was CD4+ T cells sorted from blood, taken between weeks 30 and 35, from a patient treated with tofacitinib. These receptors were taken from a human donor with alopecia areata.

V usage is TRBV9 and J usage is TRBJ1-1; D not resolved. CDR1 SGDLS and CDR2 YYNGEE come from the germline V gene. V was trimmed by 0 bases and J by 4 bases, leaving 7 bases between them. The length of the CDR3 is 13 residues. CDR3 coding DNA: TGTGCCAGCAGCGTAGAGGACGGCACTGAAGCTTTCTTT. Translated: CASSVEDGTEAFF.

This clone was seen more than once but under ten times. CDR3 nucleotide sequence: TGCAGCGTTGAACCGGGACAGGTTACCTATGGCTACACCTTC. Encoded protein: CSVEPGQVTYGYTF. The chain employs TRBV29-1 and TRBJ1-2, with 8 bases matching TRBD1. From germline, CDR1 is SQVTM and CDR2 ANQGSEA. This CDR3 has 14 amino acids. Unmatched junction bases numbered 6, after V lost 2 bases and J lost 4 bases.

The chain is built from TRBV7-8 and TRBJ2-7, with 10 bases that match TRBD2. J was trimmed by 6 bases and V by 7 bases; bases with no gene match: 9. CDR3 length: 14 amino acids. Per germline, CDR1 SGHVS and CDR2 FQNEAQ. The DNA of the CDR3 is TGTGCCAGCACCTCCCAGGTAGCGGGAGGCGAGCAGTACTTC. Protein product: CASTSQVAGGEQYF. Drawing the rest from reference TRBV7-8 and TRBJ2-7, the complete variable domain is GAGVSQSPRYKVAKRGQDVALRCDPISGHVSLFWYQQALGQGPEFLTYFQNEAQLDKSGLPSDRFFAERPEGSVSTLKIQRTQQEDSAVYLCASTSQVAGGEQYFGPGTRLTVT.

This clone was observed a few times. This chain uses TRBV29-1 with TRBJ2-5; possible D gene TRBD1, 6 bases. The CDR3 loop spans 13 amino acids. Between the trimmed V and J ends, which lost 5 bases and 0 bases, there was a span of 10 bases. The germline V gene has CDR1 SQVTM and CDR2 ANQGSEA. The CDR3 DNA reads TGCAGCGTTTTAGGACAGTACCAAGAGACCCAGTACTTC. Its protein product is CSVLGQYQETQYF.

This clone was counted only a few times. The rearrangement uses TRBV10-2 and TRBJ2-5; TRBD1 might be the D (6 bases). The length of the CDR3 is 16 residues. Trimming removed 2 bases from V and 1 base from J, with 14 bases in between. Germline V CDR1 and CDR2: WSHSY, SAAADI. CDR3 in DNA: TGCGCCAGCAGTGAGCGTAACAGGGCTTCCCAAGAGACCCAGTACTTC. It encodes CASSERNRASQETQYF.

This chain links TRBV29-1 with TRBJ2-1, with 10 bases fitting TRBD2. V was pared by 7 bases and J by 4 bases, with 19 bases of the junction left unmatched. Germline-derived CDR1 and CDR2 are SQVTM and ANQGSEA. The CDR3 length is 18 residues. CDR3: CSAPIPQREGPRYNEQFF. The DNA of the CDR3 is TGCAGCGCCCCGATACCCCAGCGGGAGGGCCCACGGTACAATGAGCAGTTCTTC.

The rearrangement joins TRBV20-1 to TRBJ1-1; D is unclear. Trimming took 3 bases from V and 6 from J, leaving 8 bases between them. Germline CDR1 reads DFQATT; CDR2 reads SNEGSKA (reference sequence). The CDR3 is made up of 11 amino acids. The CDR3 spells CSASNQAEAFF. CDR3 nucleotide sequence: TGCAGTGCTAGTAACCAGGCTGAAGCTTTCTTT.

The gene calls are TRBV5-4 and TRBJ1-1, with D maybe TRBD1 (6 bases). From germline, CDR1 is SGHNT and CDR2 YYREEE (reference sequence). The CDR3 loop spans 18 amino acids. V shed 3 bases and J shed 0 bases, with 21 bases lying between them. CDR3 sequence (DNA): TGTGCCAGCAGCTCCGAGCTCCGACAGGTAGGAATGAACACTGAAGCTTTCTTT. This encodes CASSSELRQVGMNTEAFF. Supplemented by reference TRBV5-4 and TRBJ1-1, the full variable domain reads ETGVTQSPTHLIKTRGQQVTLRCSSQSGHNTVSWYQQALGQGPQFIFQYYREEENGRGNFPPRFSGLQFPNYSSELNVNALELDDSALYLCASSSELRQVGMNTEAFFGQGTRLTVV.

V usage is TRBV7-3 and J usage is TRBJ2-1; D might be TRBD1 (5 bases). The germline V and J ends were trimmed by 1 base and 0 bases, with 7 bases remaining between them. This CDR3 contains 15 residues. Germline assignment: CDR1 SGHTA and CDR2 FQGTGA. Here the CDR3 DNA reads TGTGCCAGCAGCTTAAGACAGAGCTCCTACAATGAGCAGTTCTTC. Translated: CASSLRQSSYNEQFF. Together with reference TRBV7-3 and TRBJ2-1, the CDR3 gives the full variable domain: GAGVSQTPSNKVTEKGKYVELRCDPISGHTALYWYRQSLGQGPEFLIYFQGTGAADDSGLPNDRFFAVRPEGSVSTLKIQRTERGDSAVYLCASSLRQSSYNEQFFGPGTRLTVL.

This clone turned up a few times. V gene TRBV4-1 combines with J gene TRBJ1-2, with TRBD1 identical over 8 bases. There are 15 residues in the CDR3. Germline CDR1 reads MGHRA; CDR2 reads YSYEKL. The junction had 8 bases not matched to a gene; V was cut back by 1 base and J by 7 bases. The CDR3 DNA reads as TGCGCCAGCAGCCAAGGGGACAGGACGGTGCGTGGCTACACCTTC. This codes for CASSQGDRTVRGYTF.

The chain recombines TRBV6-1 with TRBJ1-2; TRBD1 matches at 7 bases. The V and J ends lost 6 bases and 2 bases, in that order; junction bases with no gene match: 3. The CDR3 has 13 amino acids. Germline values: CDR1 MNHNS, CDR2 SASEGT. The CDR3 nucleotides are TGTGCCAGCAGGGGGACAGCCAACTATGGCTACACCTTC. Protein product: CASRGTANYGYTF.

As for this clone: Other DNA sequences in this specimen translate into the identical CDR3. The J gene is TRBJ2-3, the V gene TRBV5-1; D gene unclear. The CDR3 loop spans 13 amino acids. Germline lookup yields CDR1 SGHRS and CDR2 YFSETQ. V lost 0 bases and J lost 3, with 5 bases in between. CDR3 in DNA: TGCGCCAGCAGCTTGGATGGAACAGATACGCAGTATTTT. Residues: CASSLDGTDTQYF.

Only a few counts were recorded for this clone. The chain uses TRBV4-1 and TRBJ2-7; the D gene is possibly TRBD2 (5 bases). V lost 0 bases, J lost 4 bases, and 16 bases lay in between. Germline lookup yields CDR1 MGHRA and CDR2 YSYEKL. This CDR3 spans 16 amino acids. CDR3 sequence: CASSQDTAGGGYEQYF. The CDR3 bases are TGCGCCAGCAGCCAAGATACGGCAGGAGGTGGTTACGAGCAGTACTTC.

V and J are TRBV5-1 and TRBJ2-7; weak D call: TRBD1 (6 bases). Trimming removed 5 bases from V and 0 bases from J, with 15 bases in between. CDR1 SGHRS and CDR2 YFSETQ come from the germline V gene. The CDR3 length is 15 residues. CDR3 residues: CASSFPGHSSYEQYF. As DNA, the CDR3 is TGCGCCAGCAGTTTTCCGGGACATTCCTCCTACGAGCAGTACTTC.

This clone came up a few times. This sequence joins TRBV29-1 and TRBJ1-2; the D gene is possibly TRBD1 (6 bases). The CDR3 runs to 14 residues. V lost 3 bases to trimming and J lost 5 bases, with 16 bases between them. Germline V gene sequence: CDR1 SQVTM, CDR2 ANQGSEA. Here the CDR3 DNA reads TGCAGCGTTGAGTCACAGGGTAATCTATATGGCTACACCTTC. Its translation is CSVESQGNLYGYTF.

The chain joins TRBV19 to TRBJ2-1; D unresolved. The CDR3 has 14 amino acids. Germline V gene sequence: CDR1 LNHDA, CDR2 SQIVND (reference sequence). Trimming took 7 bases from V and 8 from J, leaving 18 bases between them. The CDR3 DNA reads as TGTGCCAGTATGAGGACCACCTATGACCATGAGCAGTTCTTC. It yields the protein CASMRTTYDHEQFF. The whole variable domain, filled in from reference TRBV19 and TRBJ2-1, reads DGGITQSPKYLFRKEGQNVTLSCEQNLNHDAMYWYRQDPGQGLRLIYYSQIVNDFQKGDIAEGYSVSREKKESFPLTVTSAQKNPTAFYLCASMRTTYDHEQFFGPGTRLTVL.

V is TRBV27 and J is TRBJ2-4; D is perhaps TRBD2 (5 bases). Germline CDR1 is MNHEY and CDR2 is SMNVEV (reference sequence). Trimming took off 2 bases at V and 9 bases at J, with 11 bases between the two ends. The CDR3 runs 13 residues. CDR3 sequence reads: CASSLAGPSIQYF. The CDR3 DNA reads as TGTGCCAGCAGTTTAGCGGGTCCCAGCATTCAGTACTTC.

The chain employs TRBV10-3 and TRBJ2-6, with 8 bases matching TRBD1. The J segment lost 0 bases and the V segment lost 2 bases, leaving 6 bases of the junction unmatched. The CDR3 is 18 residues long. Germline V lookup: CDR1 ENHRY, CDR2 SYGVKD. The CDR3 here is CAISENQGANSGANVLTF. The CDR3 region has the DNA TGTGCCATCAGTGAGAACCAGGGGGCCAACTCTGGGGCCAACGTCCTGACTTTC.

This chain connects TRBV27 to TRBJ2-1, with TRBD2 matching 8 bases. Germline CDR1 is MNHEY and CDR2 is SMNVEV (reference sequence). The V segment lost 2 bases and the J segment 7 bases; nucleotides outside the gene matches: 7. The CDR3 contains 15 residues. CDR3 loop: CASSLSGSSVNEQFF. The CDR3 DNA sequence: TGTGCCAGCAGTTTAAGCGGGAGCTCGGTGAATGAGCAGTTCTTC.

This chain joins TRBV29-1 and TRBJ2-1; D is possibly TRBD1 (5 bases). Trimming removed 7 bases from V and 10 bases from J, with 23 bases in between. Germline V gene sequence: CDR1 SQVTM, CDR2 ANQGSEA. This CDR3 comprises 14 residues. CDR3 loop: CSARMGPLQGEQFF. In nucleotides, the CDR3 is TGCAGCGCCCGAATGGGGCCCCTACAAGGCGAGCAGTTCTTC.

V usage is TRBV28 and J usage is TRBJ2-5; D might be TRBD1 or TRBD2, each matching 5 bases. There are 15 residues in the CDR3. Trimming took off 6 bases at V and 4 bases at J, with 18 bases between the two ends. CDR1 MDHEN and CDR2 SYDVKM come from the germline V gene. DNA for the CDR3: TGTGCCAGCAGGAACCGGGACCTCACTCCAGAGACCCAGTACTTC. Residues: CASRNRDLTPETQYF.

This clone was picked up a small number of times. As DNA, the CDR3 is TGCGCCCGGCGACCGGGAAAAGAAAGTCTGGACGGGGAGCTGTTTTTT. It encodes CARRPGKESLDGELFF. The chain employs TRBV10-1 and TRBJ2-2, with D possibly TRBD2 on 5 matching bases. In germline, CDR1 is WNHNN, CDR2 SYGVQD (reference sequence). This CDR3 comprises 16 residues. Trimming removed 11 bases at V and 7 bases at J, with 26 bases between.

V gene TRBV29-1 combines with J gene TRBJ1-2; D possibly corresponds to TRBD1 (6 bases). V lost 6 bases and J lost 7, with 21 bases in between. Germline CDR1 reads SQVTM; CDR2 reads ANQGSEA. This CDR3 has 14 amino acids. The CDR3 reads CSVLQDRRSGGYTF. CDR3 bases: TGCAGCGTCCTCCAGGACAGAAGGTCGGGTGGCTACACCTTC.

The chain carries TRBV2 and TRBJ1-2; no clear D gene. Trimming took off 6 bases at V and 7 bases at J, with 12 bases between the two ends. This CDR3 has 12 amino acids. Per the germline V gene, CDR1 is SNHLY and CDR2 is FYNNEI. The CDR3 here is CASRRESFGYTF. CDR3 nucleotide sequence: TGTGCCAGCAGGAGGGAGAGTTTTGGCTACACCTTC. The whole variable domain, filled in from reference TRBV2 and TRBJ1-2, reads EPEVTQTPSHQVTQMGQEVILRCVPISNHLYFYWYRQILGQKVEFLVSFYNNEISEKSEIFDDQFSVERPDGSNFTLKIRSTKLEDSAMYFCASRRESFGYTFGSGTRLTVV.

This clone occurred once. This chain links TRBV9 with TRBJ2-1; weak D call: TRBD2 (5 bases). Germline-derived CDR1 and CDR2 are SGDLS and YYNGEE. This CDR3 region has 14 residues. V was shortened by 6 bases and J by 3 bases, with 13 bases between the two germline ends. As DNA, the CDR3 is TGTGCCAGCAACCGGGGAGAGTTCTACAATGAGCAGTTCTTC. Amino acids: CASNRGEFYNEQFF.

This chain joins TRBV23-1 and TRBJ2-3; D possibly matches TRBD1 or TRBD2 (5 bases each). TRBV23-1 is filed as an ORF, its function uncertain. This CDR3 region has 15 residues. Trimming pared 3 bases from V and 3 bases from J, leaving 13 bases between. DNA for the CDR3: TGCGCCAGCAGTCACGGGGCGCTGAGGACAGATACGCAGTATTTT. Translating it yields CASSHGALRTDTQYF.

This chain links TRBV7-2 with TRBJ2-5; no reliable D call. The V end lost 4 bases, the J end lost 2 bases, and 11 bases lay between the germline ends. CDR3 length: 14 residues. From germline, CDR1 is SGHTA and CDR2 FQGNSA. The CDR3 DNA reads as TGTGCCAGCAGCTACGTAATAGGGCAAGAGACCCAGTACTTC. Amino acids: CASSYVIGQETQYF.

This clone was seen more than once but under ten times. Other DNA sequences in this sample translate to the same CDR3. The CDR3 coding sequence is TGTGCCAGCAGCCCTAGGACAGATACGCAGTATTTT. Encoded protein: CASSPRTDTQYF. This chain links TRBV7-2 with TRBJ2-3; D gene unclear. CDR1 is SGHTA and CDR2 is FQGNSA in the germline V gene. With 5 bases removed from V and 3 bases from J, the gap between germline ends came to 6 bases. This CDR3 contains 12 residues. The complete variable domain, with remaining parts taken from reference TRBV7-2 and TRBJ2-3, reads GAGVSQSPSNKVTEKGKDVELRCDPISGHTALYWYRQSLGQGLEFLIYFQGNSAPDKSGLPSDRFSAERTGGSVSTLTIQRTQQEDSAVYLCASSPRTDTQYFGPGTRLTVL.